This T cell receptor (beta chain) is drawn from a study of CD8 T cells in Susac syndrome. An amount of RNA that ranged from roughly 0.5 to 1 ug was reverse transcribed with random hexamers. Each CDR3 protein is one row after TCRdb ran MiXCR on the immunoSEQ multiplex PCR reads. The table lists 45,000 to 60,000 distinct CDR3 sequences, approximately 93% of them singletons. The CDR3 totals 14 residues. Germline CDR1 PRHDT, CDR2 FYEKMQ (reference sequence). Trimming removed 4 bases at V and 6 bases at J, with 16 bases between. The sample consisted of CD8+ T cells from PBMCs. The chain combines TRBV13 with TRBJ2-7; tentatively, D is TRBD2 (5 bases). The sequence was collected from a human donor with multiple sclerosis. The CDR3 DNA reads TGTGCCAGCAGCTCCGGGGTTATAGAGCGCGAGCAGTACTTC. Residues: CASSSGVIEREQYF.